What follows are 8 T cell receptor beta chains derived from one specimen sequenced in a study of cytomegalovirus exposure and HLA in healthy donors. The PCR was carried out with 60 Vbeta primers and 13 Jbeta primers. Sequencing used immunoSEQ multiplex PCR; TCRdb keeps in-frame clones, though not all of them. The data show roughly 99,000 clones, approximately 81% seen once. Sequencing was carried out using PBMCs. The receptor set was obtained from a man between 25 and 39 years old in good health and CMV-seronegative.

This chain links TRBV7-2 with TRBJ1-2; TRBD1 agrees at 8 bases. From germline, CDR1 is SGHTA and CDR2 FQGNSA. CDR3 length: 16 amino acids. The V segment lost 0 bases and the J segment 4 bases; nucleotides outside the gene matches: 7. The CDR3 region is CASSLAQGAIGYGYTF. CDR3 nucleotide sequence: TGTGCCAGCAGCTTAGCCCAGGGGGCTATCGGCTATGGCTACACCTTC.

The chain combines TRBV7-9 with TRBJ2-3; 7 positions match TRBD1. V was pared by 8 bases and J by 2 bases, with 10 bases of the junction left unmatched. Germline CDR1 is SEHNR and CDR2 is FQNEAQ (reference sequence). The CDR3 has 15 amino acids. CDR3 sequence reads: CASPTETGHTDTQYF. The CDR3, as DNA: TGTGCCAGCCCAACCGAGACAGGGCACACAGATACGCAGTATTTT.

V and J are TRBV5-6 and TRBJ1-2, with 10 bases identical to TRBD1. After removal of 6 bases from V and 7 bases from J, the junction contained 9 bases not matched to a gene. This CDR3 is built from 14 residues. The germline CDR1 and CDR2 sequences are SGHDT and YYEEEE. Here the CDR3 reads CASNHRRDRGGYTF. In nucleotides, the CDR3 is TGTGCCAGCAATCACCGCCGGGACAGGGGTGGCTACACCTTC.

This clone was seen once. CDR3 protein: CASSPRGFTREQYF. CDR3 sequence (DNA): TGTGCCAGCAGTCCCCGGGGGTTCACGAGAGAGCAGTACTTC. The chain is built from TRBV27 and TRBJ2-7; possible D gene TRBD2, 6 bases. Germline V lookup: CDR1 MNHEY, CDR2 SMNVEV (reference sequence). This CDR3 has 14 residues. Trimming left V 5 bases short and J 7 bases short, with 18 bases between.

The chain links TRBV18 to TRBJ1-1; possible D gene TRBD1, 6 bases. The CDR3 has 15 residues. Germline CDR1 KGHSH, CDR2 LQKENI. V was clipped by 3 bases and J by 3 bases, with 14 bases between them. The CDR3 loop reads CASSPKQGMYTEAFF. The CDR3 DNA sequence: TGTGCCAGCTCACCCAAACAGGGAATGTACACTGAAGCTTTCTTT.

The chain couples TRBV25-1 to TRBJ2-7, with 12 positions matching TRBD2. J was trimmed by 4 bases and V by 2 bases; bases with no gene match: 3. Germline loops: CDR1 MGHDK, CDR2 SYGVNS. The CDR3 is made up of 15 amino acids. The CDR3 loop reads CASSERLAGGYEQYF. For the CDR3, the DNA is TGTGCCAGCAGTGAAAGGCTAGCGGGAGGGTACGAGCAGTACTTC.

This clone appeared a single time. V gene TRBV11-2 combines with J gene TRBJ1-2; no clear D. Germline V lookup: CDR1 SGHAT, CDR2 FQNNGV. V was pared by 4 bases and J by 2 bases, with 11 bases between. The CDR3 is 14 residues long. CDR3 sequence reads: CASSSDTGNYGYTF. CDR3 DNA: TGTGCCAGCAGCTCCGACACTGGAAACTATGGCTACACCTTC. The whole variable domain, filled in from reference TRBV11-2 and TRBJ1-2, reads EAGVAQSPRYKIIEKRQSVAFWCNPISGHATLYWYQQILGQGPKLLIQFQNNGVVDDSQLPKDRFSAERLKGVDSTLKIQPAKLEDSAVYLCASSSDTGNYGYTFGSGTRLTVV.

This clone was recorded a few times. This rearrangement joins TRBV6-1 to TRBJ2-5; the match to TRBD1 covers 12 bases. With V trimmed by 8 bases and J by 5 bases, 6 bases remained unmatched. Germline lookup yields CDR1 MNHNS and CDR2 SASEGT. CDR3 length: 14 residues. In DNA, the CDR3 is TGTGCCAGCCTCCGGGACAGGGGGCAGGAGACCCAGTACTTC. Its protein is CASLRDRGQETQYF.